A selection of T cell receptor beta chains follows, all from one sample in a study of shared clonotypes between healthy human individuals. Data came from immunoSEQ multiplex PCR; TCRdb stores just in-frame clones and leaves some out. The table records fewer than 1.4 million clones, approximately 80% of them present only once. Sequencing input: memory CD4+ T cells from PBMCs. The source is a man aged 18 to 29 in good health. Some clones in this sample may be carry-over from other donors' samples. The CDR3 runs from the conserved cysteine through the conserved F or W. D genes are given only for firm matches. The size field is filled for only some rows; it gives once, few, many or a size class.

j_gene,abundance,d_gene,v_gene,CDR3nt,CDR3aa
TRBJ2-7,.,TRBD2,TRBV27,TGTGCCAGCAGGAACTCGGGTAGCGGGGTTACCTACGAGCAGTACTTC,CASRNSGSGVTYEQYF
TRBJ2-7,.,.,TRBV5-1,TGCGCCAGCAGCCCCGAACTGGTCGCAAACTACGAGCAGTACTTC,CASSPELVANYEQYF
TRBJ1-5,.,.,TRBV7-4,TGTGCCAGCAGGCCAAAGCGGGGGGAATATAGCAATCAGCCCCAGCATTTT,CASRPKRGEYSNQPQHF
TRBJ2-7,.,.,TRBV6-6,TGTGCCAGCAGGCTAAAAGAGGAGCAGTACTTC,CASRLKEEQYF
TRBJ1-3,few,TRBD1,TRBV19,TGTGCCAGTAGTATCGGCAGGGGGAACTCTGGAAACACCATATATTTT,CASSIGRGNSGNTIYF
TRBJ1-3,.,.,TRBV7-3,TGTGCCAGCAGCTTAGACCGTCACACCATATATTTT,CASSLDRHTIYF
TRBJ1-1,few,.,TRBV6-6,TGTGCCAGCAGTTACGGATTAACTGAAGCTTTCTTT,CASSYGLTEAFF
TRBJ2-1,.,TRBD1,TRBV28,TGTGCCAGCAGACACCCCATTTGGGGACAGGGGGACAATGAGCAGTTCTTC,CASRHPIWGQGDNEQFF
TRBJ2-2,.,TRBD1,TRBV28,TGTGCCAGCAGTCAGGGGACAGGGAACTCCGGGGAGCTGTTTTTT,CASSQGTGNSGELFF
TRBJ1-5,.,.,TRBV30,TGTGCCTGGAGTACGGGTAGAAGAGGCAATCAGCCCCAGCATTTT,CAWSTGRRGNQPQHF
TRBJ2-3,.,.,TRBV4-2,TGTGCCAGCAGCCGATTAGCCTCGAATACGCAGTATTTT,CASSRLASNTQYF
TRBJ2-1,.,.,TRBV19,TGTGCCAGTAGTGGGAGCTCCTACAATGAGCAGTTCTTC,CASSGSSYNEQFF
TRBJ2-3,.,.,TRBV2,TGTGCCAGCAGAGCCTCCCCCCAATGGACAGATACGCAGTATTTT,CASRASPQWTDTQYF
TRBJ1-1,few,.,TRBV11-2,TGTGCCAGCAGCTTAGGTAAAGGAGGGAGGGACACTGAAGCTTTCTTT,CASSLGKGGRDTEAFF
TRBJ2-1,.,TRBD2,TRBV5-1,TGCGCCAGCAGCCCGGAGGGGCTAGCGGGAGGGAATGAGCAGTTCTTC,CASSPEGLAGGNEQFF
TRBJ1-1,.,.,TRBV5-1,TGCGCCAGCAGCTTGGTTTCCGGGTACACTGAAGCTTTCTTT,CASSLVSGYTEAFF
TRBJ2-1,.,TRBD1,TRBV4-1,TGCGCCAGCAGCACTCAAGACAGGGGAAAAACCTACAATGAGCAGTTCTTC,CASSTQDRGKTYNEQFF
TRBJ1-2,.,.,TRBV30,TGTGCCTGGACAGAGGGCTGGAACTATGGCTACACCTTC,CAWTEGWNYGYTF
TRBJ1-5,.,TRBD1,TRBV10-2,TGCGCCAGCAGTGAGTCGCGAGGGGGCCCGAGCCAGCCCCAGCATTTT,CASSESRGGPSQPQHF
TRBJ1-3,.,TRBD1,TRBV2,TGTGCCAGTACCGGACAGGGGGCCTCTGGAAACACCATATATTTT,CASTGQGASGNTIYF
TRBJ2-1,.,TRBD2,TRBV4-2,TGTGCCAGCAGCCAAGATCCGGCTCTAGCGGGAAGTGATGAGCAGTTCTTC,CASSQDPALAGSDEQFF
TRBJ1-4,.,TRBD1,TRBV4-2,TGTGCCAGCAGCCAAGGGGACAGAGCAACTAATGAAAAACTGTTTTTT,CASSQGDRATNEKLFF
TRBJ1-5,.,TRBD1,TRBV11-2,TGTGCCAGCAGCTGGGACAGGGAAGGGCAGCCCCAGCATTTT,CASSWDREGQPQHF
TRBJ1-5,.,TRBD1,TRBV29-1,TGCAGCGCCACGACTGGACAGGGACCTAATCAGCCCCAGCATTTT,CSATTGQGPNQPQHF
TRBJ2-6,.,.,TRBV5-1,TGCGCCAGCAGCTTTGTAGGTGGGGCCAACGTCCTGACTTTC,CASSFVGGANVLTF
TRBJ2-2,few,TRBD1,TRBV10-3,TGTGCCATCACCCGCGACAGGGGGCGAATCACCGGGGAGCTGTTTTTT,CAITRDRGRITGELFF
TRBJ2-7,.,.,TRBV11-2,TGTGCCAGCAGCTTCTCTGAGAGCTCCTACGAGCAGTACTTC,CASSFSESSYEQYF
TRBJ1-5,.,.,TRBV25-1,TGTGCCAGCAGTGCCAGGGGAAATAGCAATCAGCCCCAGCATTTT,CASSARGNSNQPQHF
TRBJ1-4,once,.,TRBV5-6,TGTGCCAGCAGCTTGGGAGGGGGAACAGGCTTAAATGAAAAACTGTTTTTT,CASSLGGGTGLNEKLFF
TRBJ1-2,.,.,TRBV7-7,TGTGCCAGCAGCCCTCTGGGGGGCAACTATGGCTACACCTTC,CASSPLGGNYGYTF
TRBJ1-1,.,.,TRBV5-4,TGTGCCAGCAGCTTAGGACAGATGAACACTGAAGCTTTCTTT,CASSLGQMNTEAFF
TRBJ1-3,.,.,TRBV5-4,TGTGCCAGCAGCTCCTCGGGAGGGTCTGGAAACACCATATATTTT,CASSSSGGSGNTIYF
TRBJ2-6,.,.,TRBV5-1,TGCGCCAGCACCCAGGTTTCGGGCTCTGGGGCCAACGTCCTGACTTTC,CASTQVSGSGANVLTF
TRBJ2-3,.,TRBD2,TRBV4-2,TGTGCCAGCAGCCAAGAAAGCCTAGCGGGAGGGAACACAGATACGCAGTATTTT,CASSQESLAGGNTDTQYF
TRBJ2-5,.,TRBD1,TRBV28,TGTGCCAGCAGTAGGGGACAGGAAGAGACCCAGTACTTC,CASSRGQEETQYF
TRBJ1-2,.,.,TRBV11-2,TGTGCCAGCAGCTTAGAGCCAGTCGGTCATGGCTACACCTTC,CASSLEPVGHGYTF
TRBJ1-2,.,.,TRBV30,TGTGCCTGGAGTGGAGACGGGCCGGGAGGTGGCTACACCTTC,CAWSGDGPGGGYTF
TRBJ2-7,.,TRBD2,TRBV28,TGTGCCAGCAGCCTGACGCGGGGGGGGACCACACTAGTCTACGAGCAGTACTTC,CASSLTRGGTTLVYEQYF
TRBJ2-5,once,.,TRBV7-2,TGTGCCAGCAGCTTAGAACGGAAAGAGACCCAGTACTTC,CASSLERKETQYF
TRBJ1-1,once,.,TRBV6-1,TGTGCCAGCAGTGTGGGGAACACTGAAGCTTTCTTT,CASSVGNTEAFF
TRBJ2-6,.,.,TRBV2,TGTGCCAGCAGTGCAAAGGCTGGGGCCAACGTCCTGACTTTC,CASSAKAGANVLTF
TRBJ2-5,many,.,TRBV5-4,TGTGCCAGCAGCTTGGCGGGGTTGGGTGAGACCCAGTACTTC,CASSLAGLGETQYF
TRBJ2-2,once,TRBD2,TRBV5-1,TGCGCCAGCAGCTGGACTAGCGGGAGTATTATCGGGGAGCTGTTTTTT,CASSWTSGSIIGELFF
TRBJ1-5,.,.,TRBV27,TGTGCCAGCAGAGGTGACCGATATAGCAATCAGCCCCAGCATTTT,CASRGDRYSNQPQHF
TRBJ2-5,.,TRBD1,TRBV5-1,TGCGCCAGCAGCCCAGGACAGGGCAGTCCCCTCCAAGAGACCCAGTACTTC,CASSPGQGSPLQETQYF
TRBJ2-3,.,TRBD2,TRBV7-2,TGTGCCAGCAGCTCCGGGGGACTAGCGGCCACAGATACGCAGTATTTT,CASSSGGLAATDTQYF
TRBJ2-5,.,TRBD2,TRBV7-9,TGTGCCAGCAGCCTCCTAAAAGCGGGAGGGGAGACCCAGTACTTC,CASSLLKAGGETQYF
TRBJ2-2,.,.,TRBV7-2,TGTGCCAGCAGCTTTTACAACAGAGTGAACACCGGGGAGCTGTTTTTT,CASSFYNRVNTGELFF
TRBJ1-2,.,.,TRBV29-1,TGCAGCGTTGAAGATCTGGGGGCAAACTATGGCTACACCTTC,CSVEDLGANYGYTF